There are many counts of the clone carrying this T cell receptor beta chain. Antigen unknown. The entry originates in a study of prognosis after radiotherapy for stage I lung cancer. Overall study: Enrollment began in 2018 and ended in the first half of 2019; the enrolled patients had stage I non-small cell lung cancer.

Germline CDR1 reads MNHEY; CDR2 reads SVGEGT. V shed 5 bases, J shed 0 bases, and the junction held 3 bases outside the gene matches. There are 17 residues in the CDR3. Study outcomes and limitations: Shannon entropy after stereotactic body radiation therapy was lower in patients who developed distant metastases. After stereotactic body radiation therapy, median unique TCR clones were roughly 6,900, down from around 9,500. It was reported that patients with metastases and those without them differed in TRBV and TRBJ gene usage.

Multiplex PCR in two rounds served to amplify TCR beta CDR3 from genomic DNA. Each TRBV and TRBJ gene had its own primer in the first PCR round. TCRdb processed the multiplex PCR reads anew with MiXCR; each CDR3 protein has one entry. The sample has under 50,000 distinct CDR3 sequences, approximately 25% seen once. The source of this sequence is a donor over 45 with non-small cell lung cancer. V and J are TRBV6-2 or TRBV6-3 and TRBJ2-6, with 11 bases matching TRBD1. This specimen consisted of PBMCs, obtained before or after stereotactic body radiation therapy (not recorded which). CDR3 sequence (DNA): TGTGCCAGCAGTAAGGGACAGGGGGGCTCTGGGGCCAACGTCCTGACTTTC. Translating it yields CASSKGQGGSGANVLTF.